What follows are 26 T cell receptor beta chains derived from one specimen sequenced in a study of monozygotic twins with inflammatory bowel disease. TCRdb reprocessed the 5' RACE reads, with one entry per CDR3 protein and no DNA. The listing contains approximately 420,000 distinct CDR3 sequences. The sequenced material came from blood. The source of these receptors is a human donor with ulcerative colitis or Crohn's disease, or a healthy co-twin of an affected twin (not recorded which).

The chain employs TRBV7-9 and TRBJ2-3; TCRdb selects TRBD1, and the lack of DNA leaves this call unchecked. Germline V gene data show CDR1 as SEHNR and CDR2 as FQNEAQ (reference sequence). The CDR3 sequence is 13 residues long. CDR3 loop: CANDREETDTQYF.

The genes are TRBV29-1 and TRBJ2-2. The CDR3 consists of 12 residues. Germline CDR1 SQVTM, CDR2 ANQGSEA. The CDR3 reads CSVVGGTGELFF.

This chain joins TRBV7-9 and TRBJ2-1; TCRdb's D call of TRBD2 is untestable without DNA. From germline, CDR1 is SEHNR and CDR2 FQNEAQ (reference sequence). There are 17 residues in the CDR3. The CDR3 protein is CASSFEGLAGSYNEQFF.

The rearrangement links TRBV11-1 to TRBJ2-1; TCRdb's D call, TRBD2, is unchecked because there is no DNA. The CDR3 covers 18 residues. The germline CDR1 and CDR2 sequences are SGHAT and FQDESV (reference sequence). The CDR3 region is CASGLLQREGSGVDEQFF.

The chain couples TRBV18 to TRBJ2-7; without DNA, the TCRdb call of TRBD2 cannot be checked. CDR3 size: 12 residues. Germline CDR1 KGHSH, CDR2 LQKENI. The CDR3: CASSRGGDEQYF.

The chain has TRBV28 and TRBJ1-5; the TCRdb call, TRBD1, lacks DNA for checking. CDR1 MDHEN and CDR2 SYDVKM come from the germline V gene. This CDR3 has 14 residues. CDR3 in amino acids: CASSPVPRNQPQHF.

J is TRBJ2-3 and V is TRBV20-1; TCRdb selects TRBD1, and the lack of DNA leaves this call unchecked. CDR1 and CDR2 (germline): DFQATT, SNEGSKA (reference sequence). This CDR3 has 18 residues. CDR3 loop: CSADHGGGSSVGTDTQYF.

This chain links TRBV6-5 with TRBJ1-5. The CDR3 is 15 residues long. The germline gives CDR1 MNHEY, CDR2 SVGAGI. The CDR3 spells CASSSEYSGNQPQHF.

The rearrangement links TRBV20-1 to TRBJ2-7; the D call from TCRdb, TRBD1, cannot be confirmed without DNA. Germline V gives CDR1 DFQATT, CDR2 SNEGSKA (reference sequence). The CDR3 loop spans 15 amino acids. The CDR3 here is CSARDVGKGSYEQYF.

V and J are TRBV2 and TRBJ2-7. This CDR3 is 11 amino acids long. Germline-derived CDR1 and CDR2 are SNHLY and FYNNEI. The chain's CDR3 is CASSEVYEQYF. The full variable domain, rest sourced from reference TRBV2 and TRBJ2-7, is EPEVTQTPSHQVTQMGQEVILRCVPISNHLYFYWYRQILGQKVEFLVSFYNNEISEKSEIFDDQFSVERPDGSNFTLKIRSTKLEDSAMYFCASSEVYEQYFGPGTRLTVT.

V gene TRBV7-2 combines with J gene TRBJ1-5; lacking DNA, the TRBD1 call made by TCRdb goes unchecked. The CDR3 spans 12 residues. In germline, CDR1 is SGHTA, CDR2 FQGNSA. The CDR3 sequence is CASSPNRGPQHF.

CDR3 sequence reads: CASRPGSWGHNEQFF. This chain connects TRBV13 to TRBJ2-1; the D call of TRBD1 rests on TCRdb alone, since no DNA is present to check it. Germline-derived CDR1 and CDR2 are PRHDT and FYEKMQ (reference sequence). This CDR3 has 15 amino acids.

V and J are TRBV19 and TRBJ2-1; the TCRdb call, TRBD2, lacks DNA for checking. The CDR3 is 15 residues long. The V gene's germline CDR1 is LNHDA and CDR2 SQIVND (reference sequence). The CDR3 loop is CASRFLAGKSREQFF.

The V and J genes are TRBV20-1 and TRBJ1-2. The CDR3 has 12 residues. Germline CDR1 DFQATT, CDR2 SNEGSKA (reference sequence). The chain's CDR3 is CSARDKEYGYTF.

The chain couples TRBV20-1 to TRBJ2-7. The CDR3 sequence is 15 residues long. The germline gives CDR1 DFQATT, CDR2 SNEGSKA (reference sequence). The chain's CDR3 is CSARDWGSGSYEQYF.

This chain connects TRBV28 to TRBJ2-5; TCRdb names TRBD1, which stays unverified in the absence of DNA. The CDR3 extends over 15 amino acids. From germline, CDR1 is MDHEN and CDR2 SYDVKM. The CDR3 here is CASSTPDRGAETQYF.

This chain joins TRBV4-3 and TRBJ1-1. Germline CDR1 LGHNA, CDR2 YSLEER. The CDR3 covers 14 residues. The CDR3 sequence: CASSHSGASMLAFF.

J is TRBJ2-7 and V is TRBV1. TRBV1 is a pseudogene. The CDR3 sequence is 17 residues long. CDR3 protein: CTSSQFRSPGGFYEQYF.

The CDR3 loop reads CASRGTGGNQPQHF. This rearrangement joins TRBV12-3 or TRBV12-4 to TRBJ1-5; no DNA is available, so the TRBD1 call from TCRdb remains unchecked. The CDR3 loop spans 14 amino acids.

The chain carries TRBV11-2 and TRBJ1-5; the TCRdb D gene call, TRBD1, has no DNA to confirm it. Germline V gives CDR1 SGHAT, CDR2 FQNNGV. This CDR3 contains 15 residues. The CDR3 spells CASSFEGQSNQPQHF.

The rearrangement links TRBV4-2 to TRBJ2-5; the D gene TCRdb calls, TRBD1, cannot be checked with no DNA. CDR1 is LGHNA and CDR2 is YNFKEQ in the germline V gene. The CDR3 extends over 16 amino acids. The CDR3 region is CASSQREGTGEETQYF.

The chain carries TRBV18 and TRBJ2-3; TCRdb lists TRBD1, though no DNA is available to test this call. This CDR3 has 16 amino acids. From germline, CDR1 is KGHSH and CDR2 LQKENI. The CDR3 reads CASSPPDSRPTDTQYF.

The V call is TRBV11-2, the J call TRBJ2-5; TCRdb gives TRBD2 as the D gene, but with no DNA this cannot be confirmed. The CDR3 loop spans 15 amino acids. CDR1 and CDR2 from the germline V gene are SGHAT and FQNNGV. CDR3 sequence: CASSLGGTSRGTQYF. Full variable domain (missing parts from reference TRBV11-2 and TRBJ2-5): EAGVAQSPRYKIIEKRQSVAFWCNPISGHATLYWYQQILGQGPKLLIQFQNNGVVDDSQLPKDRFSAERLKGVDSTLKIQPAKLEDSAVYLCASSLGGTSRGTQYFGPGTRLLVL.

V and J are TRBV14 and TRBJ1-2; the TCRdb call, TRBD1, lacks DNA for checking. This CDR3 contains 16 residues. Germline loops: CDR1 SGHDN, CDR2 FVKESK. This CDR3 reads CASSLRQSPANYGYTF. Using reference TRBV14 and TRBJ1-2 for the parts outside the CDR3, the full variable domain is EAGVTQFPSHSVIEKGQTVTLRCDPISGHDNLYWYRRVMGKEIKFLLHFVKESKQDESGMPNNRFLAERTGGTYSTLKVQPAELEDSGVYFCASSLRQSPANYGYTFGSGTRLTVV.

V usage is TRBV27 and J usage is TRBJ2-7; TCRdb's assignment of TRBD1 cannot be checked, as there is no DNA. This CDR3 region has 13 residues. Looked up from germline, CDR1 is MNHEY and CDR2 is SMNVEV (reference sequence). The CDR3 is CASRDRPSGEQYF.

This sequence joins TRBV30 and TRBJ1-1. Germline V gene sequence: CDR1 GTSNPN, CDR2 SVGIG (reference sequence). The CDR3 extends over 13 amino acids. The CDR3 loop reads CAWSVRRATEAFF.